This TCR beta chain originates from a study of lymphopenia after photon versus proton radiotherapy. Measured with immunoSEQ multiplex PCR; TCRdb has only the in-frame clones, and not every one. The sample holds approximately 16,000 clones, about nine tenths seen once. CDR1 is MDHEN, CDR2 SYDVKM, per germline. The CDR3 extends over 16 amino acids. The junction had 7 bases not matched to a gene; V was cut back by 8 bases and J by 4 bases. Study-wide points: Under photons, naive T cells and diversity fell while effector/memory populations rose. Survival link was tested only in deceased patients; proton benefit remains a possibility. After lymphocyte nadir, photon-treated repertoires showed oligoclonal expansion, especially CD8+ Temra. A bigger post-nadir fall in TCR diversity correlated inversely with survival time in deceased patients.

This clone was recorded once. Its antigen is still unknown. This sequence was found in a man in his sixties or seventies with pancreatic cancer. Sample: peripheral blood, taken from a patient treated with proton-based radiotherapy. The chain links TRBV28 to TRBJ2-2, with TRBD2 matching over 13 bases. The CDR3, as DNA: TGTGCCAGCCTATCCCGGACTAGCGGGGGCACCGGGGAGCTGTTTTTT. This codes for CASLSRTSGGTGELFF.